Listed here are 30 T cell receptor beta chains from one sample, sequenced in a study of response to subunit inactivated influenza vaccine. TCRdb processed the RT-PCR reads anew with MiXCR; each CDR3 protein has one entry. The sample shows approximately 530,000 distinct CDR3 sequences, roughly 13% of them seen only once. The sample was PBMCs from blood, taken roughly 47 days after vaccination. Source of these receptors: a man aged 45-65 years who received an inactivated influenza vaccine.

This clonotype was counted between two and nine times. V gene TRBV12-3 or TRBV12-4 combines with J gene TRBJ2-1, with TRBD2 identical over 7 bases. The trim removed 0 bases at V and 7 bases at J, leaving 6 bases unmatched. The length of the CDR3 is 15 residues. Written as DNA, the CDR3 is TGTGCCAGCAGTTTAGCCAGCGGGATGTCAAATGAGCAGTTCTTC. It translates to CASSLASGMSNEQFF.

The sample holds a few counts of this clonotype. The V and J genes are TRBV18 and TRBJ1-4; D is ambiguous. Per the germline V gene, CDR1 is KGHSH and CDR2 is LQKENI. V gave up 1 base and J gave up 0 bases, with 6 bases separating them. CDR3 size: 15 residues. The CDR3: CASSPRGTTNEKLFF. CDR3 nucleotide sequence: TGTGCCAGCTCACCACGCGGAACAACTAATGAAAAACTGTTTTTT.

This clonotype has at least ten counts. CDR3 DNA sequence: TGTGCCACCAGCTCCACAGGGGTTGAAGCTTTCTTT. It is translated as CATSSTGVEAFF. The chain employs TRBV15 and TRBJ1-1; 7 nucleotides line up with TRBD1. Trimming took 5 bases from V and 7 from J; bases not matched to a gene: 4. Germline values: CDR1 LNHNV, CDR2 YYDKDF (reference sequence). This CDR3 comprises 12 residues.

This clonotype has a count of ten or more. Here the CDR3 DNA reads TGTGCCAGCAGTTTATGGGCCAATTCACCCCTCCACTTT. Translating gives CASSLWANSPLHF. The V and J genes are TRBV12-3 or TRBV12-4 and TRBJ1-6; D unclear. With 2 bases removed from V and 7 bases from J, the gap between germline ends came to 6 bases. CDR3 length: 13 amino acids.

The rearrangement links TRBV29-1 to TRBJ1-2; 10 nucleotides line up with TRBD1. Germline CDR1 and CDR2: SQVTM and ANQGSEA. V shed 4 bases, J shed 5 bases, and the junction held 10 bases outside the gene matches. This CDR3 is built from 15 residues. CDR3 residues: CSVARDRGLVYGYTF. The CDR3 DNA sequence: TGCAGCGTTGCCCGGGACAGGGGCTTGGTGTATGGCTACACCTTC.

The genes are TRBV7-8 and TRBJ1-5, with D unresolved. The CDR3 contains 13 residues. The germline V and J ends were trimmed by 5 bases and 5 bases, with 10 bases remaining between them. Looked up from germline, CDR1 is SGHVS and CDR2 is FQNEAQ. The CDR3: CASSESVYQPQHF. The DNA of the CDR3 is TGTGCCAGCAGCGAATCCGTTTATCAGCCCCAGCATTTT.

This clonotype has only a few counts. This chain uses TRBV25-1 with TRBJ2-1; D not resolved. The CDR3 contains 14 residues. The V gene lost 5 bases and the J gene lost 6 bases, with 14 bases spanning the gap. Germline V gene lookup returns CDR1 MGHDK and CDR2 SYGVNS. The chain's CDR3 is CASSLQLGLNEQFF. The CDR3 region has the DNA TGTGCCAGCAGTCTACAACTGGGTCTCAATGAGCAGTTCTTC.

This clonotype was recorded many times. The chain recombines TRBV29-1 with TRBJ2-1, with 10 bases that match TRBD2. Germline CDR1 SQVTM, CDR2 ANQGSEA. With 4 bases clipped from V and 4 bases from J, the junction kept 16 bases outside the gene matches. The CDR3 runs 18 residues. CDR3: CSVVRGTGSGRFYNEQFF. The CDR3 bases are TGCAGCGTTGTTCGGGGAACTGGTAGCGGGAGGTTTTACAATGAGCAGTTCTTC.

This clonotype was seen only a few times. This rearrangement joins TRBV5-6 to TRBJ2-2, with D possibly matching TRBD2 (6 bases). CDR1 and CDR2 (germline): SGHDT, YYEEEE. The germline V and J ends were trimmed by 4 bases and 7 bases, with 17 bases remaining between them. The CDR3 runs to 15 residues. This CDR3 is CASSPGPSEGGELFF. CDR3 nucleotides: TGTGCCAGCAGCCCGGGACCCTCGGAGGGCGGGGAGCTGTTTTTT.

The chain uses TRBV6-2 or TRBV6-3 and TRBJ1-4; no clear D. Germline V gene lookup returns CDR1 MNHEY and CDR2 SVGEGT. The CDR3 loop spans 13 amino acids. Trimming took off 2 bases at V and 7 bases at J, with 8 bases between the two ends. CDR3 sequence reads: CASSYRPIEKLFF. In DNA form, the CDR3 reads TGTGCCAGCAGTTACAGGCCCATTGAAAAACTGTTTTTT.

This clonotype has more than one count but fewer than ten. The chain couples TRBV29-1 to TRBJ2-3, with no clear D. Germline lookup yields CDR1 SQVTM and CDR2 ANQGSEA. The V end lost 1 base, the J end lost 5 bases, and 22 bases lay between the germline ends. The CDR3 runs to 17 residues. Here the CDR3 reads CSVEVLIPFSLLDTQYF. As DNA, the CDR3 is TGCAGCGTTGAAGTCTTAATCCCCTTTAGCCTGTTAGATACGCAGTATTTT.

The genes are TRBV7-2 and TRBJ2-3, with 8 bases identical to TRBD2. Germline loops: CDR1 SGHTA, CDR2 FQGNSA. J was trimmed by 7 bases and V by 1 base; bases with no gene match: 7. This CDR3 region has 15 residues. CDR3 sequence (DNA): TGTGCCAGCAGCTTAGAGGGAGTAGCGGGGTATACGCAGTATTTT. Translation: CASSLEGVAGYTQYF.

There are many counts of this clonotype. This chain connects TRBV27 to TRBJ2-7; D is possibly TRBD2 (6 bases). The germline V gene encodes CDR1 MNHEY and CDR2 SMNVEV (reference sequence). V lost 8 bases and J lost 4, with 15 bases in between. CDR3 size: 13 residues. The CDR3 region is CASRRAGLYEQYF. The CDR3, as DNA: TGTGCCAGCCGGAGGGCAGGGTTATACGAGCAGTACTTC.

The chain links TRBV6-1 to TRBJ2-5; D is undetermined. The germline gives CDR1 MNHNS, CDR2 SASEGT. With 6 bases removed from V and 5 bases from J, the gap between germline ends came to 19 bases. This CDR3 region has 15 residues. The chain's CDR3 is CASSSSYTAGETQYF. In DNA form, the CDR3 reads TGTGCCAGCAGCTCTTCCTACACCGCCGGGGAGACCCAGTACTTC.

This clonotype was counted ten times or more. V is TRBV12-3 or TRBV12-4 and J is TRBJ2-6; no firm D call. The CDR3 is 14 amino acids. Trimming removed 3 bases from V and 2 bases from J, with 5 bases in between. CDR3 protein: CASSFDPGANVLTF. CDR3 coding DNA: TGTGCCAGCAGTTTTGACCCTGGGGCCAACGTCCTGACTTTC.

This chain joins TRBV5-1 and TRBJ2-7, with 7 bases that match TRBD2. Trimming took 4 bases from V and 0 from J; bases not matched to a gene: 1. Germline loops: CDR1 SGHRS, CDR2 YFSETQ. This CDR3 has 13 residues. CDR3: CASSGGDSYEQYF. The CDR3 region has the DNA TGCGCCAGCAGCGGGGGGGACTCCTACGAGCAGTACTTC.

This sequence joins TRBV25-1 and TRBJ2-5, with 9 bases identical to TRBD1. Germline V gene sequence: CDR1 MGHDK, CDR2 SYGVNS. The CDR3 spans 17 residues. The trim removed 1 base at V and 6 bases at J, leaving 12 bases unmatched. The CDR3 region has the DNA TGTGCCAGCAGTGAATCTATAGGACAGGGGTTAAAACAGACCCAGTACTTC. It is translated as CASSESIGQGLKQTQYF.

This clonotype was seen ten or more times. This rearrangement joins TRBV29-1 to TRBJ2-3, with D hard to call. This CDR3 contains 12 residues. The germline CDR1 and CDR2 sequences are SQVTM and ANQGSEA. With 7 bases removed from V and 1 base from J, the gap between germline ends came to 9 bases. CDR3 DNA sequence: TGCAGCGATCTCGACGGCACAGATACGCAGTATTTT. Translation: CSDLDGTDTQYF.

The chain couples TRBV12-3 or TRBV12-4 to TRBJ1-1; 7 positions agree with TRBD1. The CDR3 is 12 residues long. V shed 10 bases, J shed 8 bases, and the junction held 10 bases outside the gene matches. Written as DNA, the CDR3 is TGTGCCACCACCGGCCCGGACAGGGAAGCTTTCTTT. This gives the protein CATTGPDREAFF.

V gene TRBV28 combines with J gene TRBJ2-5; D may be TRBD2 (6 bases). Trimming removed 2 bases from V and 5 bases from J, with 12 bases in between. CDR3 length: 14 residues. Germline CDR1 is MDHEN and CDR2 is SYDVKM. The CDR3 is CASSLGGLLETQYF. For the CDR3, the DNA is TGTGCCAGCAGTTTAGGAGGGTTACTGGAGACCCAGTACTTC. Drawing the rest from reference TRBV28 and TRBJ2-5, the complete variable domain is DVKVTQSSRYLVKRTGEKVFLECVQDMDHENMFWYRQDPGLGLRLIYFSYDVKMKEKGDIPEGYSVSREKKERFSLILESASTNQTSMYLCASSLGGLLETQYFGPGTRLLVL.

The genes are TRBV25-1 and TRBJ2-3; D may be TRBD2 (7 bases). CDR1 is MGHDK and CDR2 is SYGVNS in the germline V gene. V lost 4 bases and J lost 5, with 13 bases in between. The CDR3 totals 14 residues. CDR3 coding DNA: TGTGCCAGCAGTGGGGGGGGCGTCGGAGATACGCAGTATTTT. Translating it yields CASSGGGVGDTQYF.

This clonotype was seen more than once but under ten times. The chain carries TRBV7-2 and TRBJ2-1; D gene uncertain. In germline, CDR1 is SGHTA, CDR2 FQGNSA. Trimming took 5 bases from V and 0 from J, leaving 8 bases between them. There are 14 residues in the CDR3. In DNA, the CDR3 is TGTGCCAGCAGCAGCATGGGCTCCTACAATGAGCAGTTCTTC. Encoded protein: CASSSMGSYNEQFF.

This clonotype was detected ten times or more. The chain carries TRBV14 and TRBJ2-1; D possibly corresponds to TRBD1 (5 bases). Germline assignment: CDR1 SGHDN and CDR2 FVKESK. The CDR3 runs 15 residues. Trimming stripped 5 bases from V and 2 bases from J, with 13 bases between. The CDR3 DNA is TGTGCCAGCAGCGCGACAGCCGGACCCTACAATGAGCAGTTCTTC. Its translation: CASSATAGPYNEQFF.

Notes on this clonotype: Its ends do not fully match the called genes, so a read error is possible. The chain joins TRBV4-2 to TRBJ2-7, with TRBD1 identical over 8 bases. Germline assignment: CDR1 LGHNA and CDR2 YNFKEQ. The CDR3 is 15 residues long. The CDR3 is CVSSQEQGGGYEQYF. DNA for the CDR3: TGTGTCAGCAGCCAAGAACAGGGGGGAGGCTACGAGCAGTACTTC.

This clonotype occurred a few times. The chain couples TRBV5-6 to TRBJ1-2; D call uncertain. Trimming removed 4 bases at V and 0 bases at J, with 10 bases between. Germline values: CDR1 SGHDT, CDR2 YYEEEE. The CDR3 runs 14 residues. The CDR3 DNA reads TGTGCCAGCAGCCCTACTTATCCTAACTATGGCTACACCTTC. This sequence encodes CASSPTYPNYGYTF.

This rearrangement joins TRBV7-8 to TRBJ2-1, with 10 bases aligning to TRBD2. The ends lost 4 bases at V and 0 bases at J; junction bases unmatched: 3. Germline values: CDR1 SGHVS, CDR2 FQNEAQ. The CDR3 runs to 16 residues. CDR3 sequence: CASSSGLAVSYNEQFF. The DNA of the CDR3 is TGTGCCAGCAGCTCCGGACTAGCGGTCTCCTACAATGAGCAGTTCTTC.

This chain links TRBV12-3 or TRBV12-4 with TRBJ1-4; D gene unclear. The V gene lost 0 bases and the J gene lost 10 bases, with 9 bases spanning the gap. This CDR3 is built from 13 residues. The CDR3 region is CASSLAIRGKLFF. As DNA, the CDR3 is TGTGCCAGCAGTTTAGCGATTCGAGGAAAACTGTTTTTT.

The gene calls are TRBV10-3 and TRBJ2-7; tentative D call: TRBD1 (6 bases). This CDR3 spans 15 amino acids. CDR1 ENHRY and CDR2 SYGVKD come from the germline V gene. The V gene lost 3 bases and the J gene lost 0 bases, with 12 bases spanning the gap. CDR3 loop: CAISDKGGASYEQYF. In DNA, the CDR3 is TGTGCCATCAGTGATAAAGGGGGAGCCTCCTACGAGCAGTACTTC.

This clonotype was counted at least ten times. The chain links TRBV10-3 to TRBJ1-5; 7 bases fit TRBD1. CDR1 is ENHRY and CDR2 is SYGVKD in the germline V gene. The J segment lost 6 bases and the V segment lost 6 bases, leaving 11 bases of the junction unmatched. CDR3 length equals 15 residues. The chain's CDR3 is CAISPTGNFGQPQHF. Here the CDR3 DNA reads TGTGCCATCAGCCCGACAGGGAATTTCGGTCAGCCCCAGCATTTT.

The rearrangement uses TRBV7-6 and TRBJ1-5, with TRBD1 matching over 12 bases. There are 18 residues in the CDR3. V gave up 0 bases and J gave up 7 bases; unmatched junction bases: 10. Germline assignment: CDR1 SGHVS and CDR2 FNYEAQ. The CDR3 loop reads CASSLAPEGQGAGQPQHF. The CDR3 DNA follows: TGTGCCAGCAGCTTAGCCCCCGAGGGACAGGGGGCAGGCCAGCCCCAGCATTTT. The full variable domain, in which reference TRBV7-6 and TRBJ1-5 provide the parts outside the CDR3, is GAGVSQSPRYKVTKRGQDVALRCDPISGHVSLYWYRQALGQGPEFLTYFNYEAQQDKSGLPNDRFSAERPEGSISTLTIQRTEQRDSAMYRCASSLAPEGQGAGQPQHFGDGTRLSIL.